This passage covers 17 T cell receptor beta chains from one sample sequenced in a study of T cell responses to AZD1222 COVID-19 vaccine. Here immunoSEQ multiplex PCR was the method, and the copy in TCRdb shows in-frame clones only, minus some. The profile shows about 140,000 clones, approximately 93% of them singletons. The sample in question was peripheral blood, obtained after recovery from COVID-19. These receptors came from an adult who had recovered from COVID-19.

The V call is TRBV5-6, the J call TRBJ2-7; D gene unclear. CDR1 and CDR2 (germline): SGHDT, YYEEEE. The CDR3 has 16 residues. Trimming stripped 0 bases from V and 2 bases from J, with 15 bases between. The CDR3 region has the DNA TGTGCCAGCAGCTTGGGGTCGGGTCCCTCCACCTACGAGCAGTACTTC. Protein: CASSLGSGPSTYEQYF.

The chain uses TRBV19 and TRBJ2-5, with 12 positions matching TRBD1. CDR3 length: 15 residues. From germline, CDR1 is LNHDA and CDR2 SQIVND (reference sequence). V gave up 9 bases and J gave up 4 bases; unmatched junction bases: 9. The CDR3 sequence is CASTGTGGGGETQYF. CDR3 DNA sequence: TGTGCCAGCACCGGGACAGGGGGCGGGGGAGAGACCCAGTACTTC.

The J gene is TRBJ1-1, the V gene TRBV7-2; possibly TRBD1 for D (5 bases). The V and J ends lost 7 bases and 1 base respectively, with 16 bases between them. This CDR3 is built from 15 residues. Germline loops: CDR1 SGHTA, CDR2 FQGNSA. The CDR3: CASTLDGGWNTEAFF. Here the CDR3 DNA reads TGTGCCAGCACCCTTGACGGGGGGTGGAACACTGAAGCTTTCTTT.

DNA for the CDR3: TGTGCCAGCAGTCCCCTGGGACGGCTGAACACTGAAGCTTTCTTT. Translating gives CASSPLGRLNTEAFF. V is TRBV27 and J is TRBJ1-1; D is perhaps TRBD1 (5 bases). V was pared by 5 bases and J by 0 bases, with 13 bases between. This CDR3 region has 15 residues. CDR1 is MNHEY and CDR2 is SMNVEV in the germline V gene (reference sequence).

The chain's CDR3 is CASSLSGRAREQYF. CDR3 in DNA: TGTGCCAGTAGCCTTAGCGGGAGGGCCCGCGAGCAGTACTTC. J is TRBJ2-7 and V is TRBV19, with 11 bases matching TRBD2. Looked up from germline, CDR1 is LNHDA and CDR2 is SQIVND (reference sequence). This CDR3 comprises 14 residues. The V gene end was trimmed by 6 bases and the J gene end by 6 bases; junction bases not matched to a gene: 7.

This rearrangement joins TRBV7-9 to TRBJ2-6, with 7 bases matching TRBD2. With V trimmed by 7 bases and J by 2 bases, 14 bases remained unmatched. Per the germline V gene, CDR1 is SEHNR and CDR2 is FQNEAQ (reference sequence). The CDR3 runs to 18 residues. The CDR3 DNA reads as TGTGCCAGCACCGAGCGGGGCACAGGAACCCCTGGGGCCAACGTCCTGACTTTC. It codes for CASTERGTGTPGANVLTF.

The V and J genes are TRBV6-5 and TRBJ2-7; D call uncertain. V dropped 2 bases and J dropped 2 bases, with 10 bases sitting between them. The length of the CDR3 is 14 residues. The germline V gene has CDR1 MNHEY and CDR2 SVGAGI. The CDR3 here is CASSYDRAAYEQYF. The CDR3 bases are TGTGCCAGCAGTTACGACCGCGCAGCCTACGAGCAGTACTTC.

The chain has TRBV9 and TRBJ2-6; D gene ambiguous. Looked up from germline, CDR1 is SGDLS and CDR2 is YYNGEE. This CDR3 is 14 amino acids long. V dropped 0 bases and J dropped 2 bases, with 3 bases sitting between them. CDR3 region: CASSVGAGANVLTF. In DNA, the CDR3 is TGTGCCAGCAGCGTAGGGGCTGGGGCCAACGTCCTGACTTTC.

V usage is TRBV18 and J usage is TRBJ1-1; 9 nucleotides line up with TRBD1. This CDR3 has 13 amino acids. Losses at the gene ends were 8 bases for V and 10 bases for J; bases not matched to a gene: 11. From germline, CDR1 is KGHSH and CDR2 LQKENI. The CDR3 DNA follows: TGTGCCAGCACGCTGGACAGGGGTTTTGGAGCTTTCTTT. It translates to CASTLDRGFGAFF.

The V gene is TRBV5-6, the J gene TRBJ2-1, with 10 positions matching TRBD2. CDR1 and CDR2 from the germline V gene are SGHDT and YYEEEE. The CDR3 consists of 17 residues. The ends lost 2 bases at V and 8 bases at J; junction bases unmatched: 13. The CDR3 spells CASSFPSGRKGRDEQFF. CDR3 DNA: TGTGCCAGCAGCTTCCCTAGCGGGAGAAAAGGAAGGGATGAGCAGTTCTTC.

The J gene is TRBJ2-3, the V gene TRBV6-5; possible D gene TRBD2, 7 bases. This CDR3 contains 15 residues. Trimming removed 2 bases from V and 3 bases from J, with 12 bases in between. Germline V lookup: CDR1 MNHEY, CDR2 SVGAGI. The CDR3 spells CASSYVRGGTDTQYF. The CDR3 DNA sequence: TGTGCCAGCAGTTACGTCAGGGGAGGGACAGATACGCAGTATTTT.

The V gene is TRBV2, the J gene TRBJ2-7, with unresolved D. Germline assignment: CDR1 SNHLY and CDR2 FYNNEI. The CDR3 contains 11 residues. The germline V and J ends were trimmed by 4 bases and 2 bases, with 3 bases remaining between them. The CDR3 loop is CASSGTYEQYF. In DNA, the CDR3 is TGTGCCAGCAGTGGGACCTACGAGCAGTACTTC.

The CDR3 loop reads CASSFSRAYGYTF. For the CDR3, the DNA is TGTGCCAGCAGTTTCTCGCGGGCCTATGGCTACACCTTC. This chain joins TRBV12-3 or TRBV12-4 and TRBJ1-2; D gene uncertain. V lost 3 bases, J lost 4 bases, and 9 bases lay in between. The CDR3 sequence is 13 residues long.

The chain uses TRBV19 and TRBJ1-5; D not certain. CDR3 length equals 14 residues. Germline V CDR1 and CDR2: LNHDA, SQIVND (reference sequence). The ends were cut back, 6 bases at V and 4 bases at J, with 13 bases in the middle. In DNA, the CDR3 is TGTGCCAGTAGCAAGTATGCGGGAAATCAGCCCCAGCATTTT. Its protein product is CASSKYAGNQPQHF. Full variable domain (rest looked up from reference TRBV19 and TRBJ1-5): DGGITQSPKYLFRKEGQNVTLSCEQNLNHDAMYWYRQDPGQGLRLIYYSQIVNDFQKGDIAEGYSVSREKKESFPLTVTSAQKNPTAFYLCASSKYAGNQPQHFGDGTRLSIL.

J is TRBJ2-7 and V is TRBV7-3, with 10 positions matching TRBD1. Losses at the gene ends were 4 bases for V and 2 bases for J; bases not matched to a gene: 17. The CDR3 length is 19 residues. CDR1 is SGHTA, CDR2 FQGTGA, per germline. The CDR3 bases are TGTGCCAGCAGCTCCAAGCCGGCTTCTACTGACAGGGGGCCCTACGAGCAGTACTTC. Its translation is CASSSKPASTDRGPYEQYF.

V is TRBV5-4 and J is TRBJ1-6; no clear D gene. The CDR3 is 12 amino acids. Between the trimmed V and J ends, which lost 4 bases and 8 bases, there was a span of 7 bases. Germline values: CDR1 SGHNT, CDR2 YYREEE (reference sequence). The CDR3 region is CASSVEDSPLHF. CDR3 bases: TGTGCCAGCAGCGTAGAGGATTCACCCCTCCACTTT.

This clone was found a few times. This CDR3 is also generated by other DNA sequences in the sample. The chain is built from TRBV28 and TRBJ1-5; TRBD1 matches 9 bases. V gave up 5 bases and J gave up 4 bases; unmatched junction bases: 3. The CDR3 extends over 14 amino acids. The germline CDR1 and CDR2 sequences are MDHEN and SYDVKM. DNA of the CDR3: TGTGCCAGCAGTCCTGGACAGGGGAATCAGCCCCAGCATTTT. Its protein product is CASSPGQGNQPQHF.